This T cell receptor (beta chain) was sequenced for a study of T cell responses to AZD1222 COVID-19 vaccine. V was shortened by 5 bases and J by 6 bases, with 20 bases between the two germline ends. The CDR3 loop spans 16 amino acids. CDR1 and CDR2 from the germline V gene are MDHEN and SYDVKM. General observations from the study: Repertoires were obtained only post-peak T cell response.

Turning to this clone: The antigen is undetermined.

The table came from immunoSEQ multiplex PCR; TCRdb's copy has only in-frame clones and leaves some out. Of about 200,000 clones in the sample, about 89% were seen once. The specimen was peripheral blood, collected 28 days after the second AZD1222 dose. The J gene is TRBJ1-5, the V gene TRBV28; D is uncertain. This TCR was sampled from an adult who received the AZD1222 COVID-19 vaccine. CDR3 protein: CASSPGGFPSTQPQHF. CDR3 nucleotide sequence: TGTGCCAGCAGTCCCGGAGGTTTCCCCTCGACTCAGCCCCAGCATTTT.